The T cell receptor (beta chain) described here comes from a study of blood T cell repertoires in COVID-19. Germline values: CDR1 MDHEN, CDR2 SYDVKM. There are 14 residues in the CDR3. Trimming shortened V by 3 bases and J by 1 base, and 10 bases separated the two germline ends. Repertoires were generated with immunoSEQ multiplex PCR, while TCRdb's copy carries only in-frame clones and drops some. The sample includes hundreds of thousands of clones, 88% of them seen just once. Individuals drawn from approximately 26 US areas were roughly 18 to 89 years old. Sequenced input: PBMCs or T cells enriched from blood (not recorded which). V is TRBV28 and J is TRBJ2-7; no definite D call. The sequence was obtained from a woman between 45 and 65 years old with acute COVID-19. CDR3 nucleotide sequence: TGTGCCAGCAGTTTGGTGACACCATCCTACGAGCAGTACTTC. It is translated as CASSLVTPSYEQYF. The full variable domain, with the rest looked up from reference TRBV28 and TRBJ2-7, is DVKVTQSSRYLVKRTGEKVFLECVQDMDHENMFWYRQDPGLGLRLIYFSYDVKMKEKGDIPEGYSVSREKKERFSLILESASTNQTSMYLCASSLVTPSYEQYFGPGTRLTVT.